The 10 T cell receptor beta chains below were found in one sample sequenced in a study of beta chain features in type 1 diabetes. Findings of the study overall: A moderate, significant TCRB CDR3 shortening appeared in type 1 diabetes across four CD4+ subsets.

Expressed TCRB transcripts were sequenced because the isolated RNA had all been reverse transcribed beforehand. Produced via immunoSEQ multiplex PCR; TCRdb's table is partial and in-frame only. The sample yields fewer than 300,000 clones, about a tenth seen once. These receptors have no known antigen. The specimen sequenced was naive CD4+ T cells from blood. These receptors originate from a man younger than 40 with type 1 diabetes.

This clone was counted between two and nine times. This chain's CDR3 is CASSLYPYEQYF. The CDR3 DNA sequence: TGCGCCAGCAGCTTGTATCCGTACGAGCAGTACTTC. The J gene is TRBJ2-7, the V gene TRBV5-1, with D hard to call. Trimming pared 1 base from V and 4 bases from J, leaving 6 bases between. CDR1 and CDR2 from the germline V gene are SGHRS and YFSETQ. CDR3 length: 12 amino acids.

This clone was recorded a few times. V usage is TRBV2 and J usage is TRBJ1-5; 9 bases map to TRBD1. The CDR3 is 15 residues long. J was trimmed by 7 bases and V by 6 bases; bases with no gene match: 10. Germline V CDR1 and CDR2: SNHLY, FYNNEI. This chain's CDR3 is CASSRRTGEGQPQHF. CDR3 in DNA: TGTGCCAGCAGCCGCCGGACAGGGGAAGGCCAGCCCCAGCATTTT.

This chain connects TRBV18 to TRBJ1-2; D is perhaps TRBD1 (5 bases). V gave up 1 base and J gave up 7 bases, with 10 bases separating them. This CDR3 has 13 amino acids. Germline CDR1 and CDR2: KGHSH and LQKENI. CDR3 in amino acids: CASSPQGEAGYTF. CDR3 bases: TGTGCCAGCTCACCACAAGGGGAGGCTGGCTACACCTTC.

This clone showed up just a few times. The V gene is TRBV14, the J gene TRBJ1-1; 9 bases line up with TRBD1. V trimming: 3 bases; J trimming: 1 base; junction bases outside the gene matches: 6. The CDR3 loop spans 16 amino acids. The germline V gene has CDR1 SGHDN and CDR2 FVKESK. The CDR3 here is CASSQRTGAWNTEAFF. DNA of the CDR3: TGTGCCAGCAGCCAGAGGACAGGGGCTTGGAACACTGAAGCTTTCTTT.

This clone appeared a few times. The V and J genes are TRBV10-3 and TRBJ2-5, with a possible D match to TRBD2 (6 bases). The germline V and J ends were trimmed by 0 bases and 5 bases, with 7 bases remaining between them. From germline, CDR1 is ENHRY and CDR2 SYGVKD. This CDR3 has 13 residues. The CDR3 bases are TGTGCCATCAGTGAGTCGACTAGTGAGACCCAGTACTTC. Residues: CAISESTSETQYF.

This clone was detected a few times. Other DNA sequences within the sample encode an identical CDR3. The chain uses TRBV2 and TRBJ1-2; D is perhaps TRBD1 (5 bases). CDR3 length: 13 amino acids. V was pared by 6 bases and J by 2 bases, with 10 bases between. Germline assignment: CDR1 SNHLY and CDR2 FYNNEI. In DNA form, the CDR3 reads TGTGCCAGCAGCGTGGACACCAACTATGGCTACACCTTC. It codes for CASSVDTNYGYTF.

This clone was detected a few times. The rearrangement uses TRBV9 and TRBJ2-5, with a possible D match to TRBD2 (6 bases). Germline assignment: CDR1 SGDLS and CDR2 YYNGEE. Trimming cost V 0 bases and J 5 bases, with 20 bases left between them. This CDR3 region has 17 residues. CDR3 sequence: CASSVGFTGDLQETQYF. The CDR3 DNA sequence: TGTGCCAGCAGCGTAGGATTCACGGGGGACTTGCAGGAGACCCAGTACTTC.

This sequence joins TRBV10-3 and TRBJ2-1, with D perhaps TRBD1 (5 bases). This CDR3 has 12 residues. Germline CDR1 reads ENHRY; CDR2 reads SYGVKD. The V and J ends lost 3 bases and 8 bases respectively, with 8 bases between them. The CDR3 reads CAISERGHEQFF. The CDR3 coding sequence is TGTGCCATCAGTGAAAGGGGCCATGAGCAGTTCTTC.

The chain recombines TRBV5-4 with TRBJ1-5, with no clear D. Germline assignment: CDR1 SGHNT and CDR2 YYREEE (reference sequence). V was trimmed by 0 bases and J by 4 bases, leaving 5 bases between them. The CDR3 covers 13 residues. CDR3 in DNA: TGTGCCAGCAGCTTGGGCGCGAATCAGCCCCAGCATTTT. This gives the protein CASSLGANQPQHF.

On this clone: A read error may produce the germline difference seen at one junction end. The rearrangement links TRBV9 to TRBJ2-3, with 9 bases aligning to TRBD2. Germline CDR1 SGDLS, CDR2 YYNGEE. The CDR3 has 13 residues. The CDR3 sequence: CASSAPGSGGICF. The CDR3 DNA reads TGTGCCAGCAGCGCTCCCGGGAGCGGGGGGATATGCTTT.